This T cell receptor beta chain originates from a study of spatial heterogeneity in lung cancer. Study in general: Sequence detection consistently recorded a greater number of beta-chain than alpha-chain sequences.

TCRdb reprocessed the 5' RACE reads with MiXCR, giving one entry per CDR3 protein. The data show over 45,000 distinct CDR3 sequences, less than 6% seen once. The CDR3 loop spans 16 amino acids. V lost 6 bases and J lost 0, with 15 bases in between. Comments on this clonotype: The antigen is not known.

The study's findings and limits: Blood carried ubiquitous expanded tumor TCRs more at resection than follow-up.

Time point described: sample taken at primary tumor resection. In each case, whole RNA from tumor, nontumor lung or frozen PBMC was sequenced unsorted. Samples were donated by 72 untreated early-stage non-small cell lung cancer patients. The specimen comprised PBMCs, sampled at surgery. The receptor comes from a male donor with early-stage non-small cell lung cancer. V and J are TRBV12-3 or TRBV12-4 and TRBJ2-1; a possible D gene is TRBD2 (5 bases). The DNA for the CDR3 is TGTGCCAGCAGCCCCGACACGGGGAGCTCCTACAATGAGCAGTTCTTC. Residues: CASSPDTGSSYNEQFF.